This T cell receptor (beta chain) was profiled in a study of lymphopenia after photon versus proton radiotherapy. The protocol was immunoSEQ multiplex PCR, while the TCRdb copy is restricted to in-frame clones and leaves out a portion. The sample gives about 160,000 clones, more than 85% of which show up once; approximately 4.8% is in the top ten. Germline V gene lookup returns CDR1 MNHEY and CDR2 SVGAGI. Germline trimming cut 6 bases from V and 2 bases from J; bases unmatched to any gene: 6. CDR3 length: 14 amino acids. The clonotype comes from a man aged 45-60 years with gastric cancer. Sequenced material: peripheral blood, taken from a patient treated with photon-based radiotherapy. This sequence joins TRBV6-5 and TRBJ2-7; 8 bases align to TRBD1. The CDR3 sequence: CASRPGTGAYEQYF. For the CDR3, the DNA is TGTGCCAGCAGACCCGGGACAGGAGCCTACGAGCAGTACTTC.